A selection of T cell receptor beta chains follows, all from one sample in a study of somatic mutations in cytotoxic T cells in rheumatoid arthritis. Assay: immunoSEQ multiplex PCR; the TCRdb copy retains only in-frame clones and omits some. The sample has about 14,000 clones, over 70% seen once. The source material was CD8+ T cells sorted from blood. These receptors were obtained from an adult with rheumatoid arthritis. CDR3s include the opening cysteine and the closing phenylalanine or tryptophan. D genes are given only for firm matches. The size field is filled for only some rows; it gives once, few, many or a size class.

CDR3aa: CASSQDIGVNTGELFF; CDR3nt: TGTGCCAGCAGCCAAGATATCGGGGTCAACACCGGGGAGCTGTTTTTT; abundance: .; j_gene: TRBJ2-2; d_gene: .; len: 16; v_gene: TRBV4-2
CDR3aa: CASSAPGASGERDTQYF; CDR3nt: TGTGCCAGCAGTGCCCCCGGGGCTAGCGGGGAAAGAGATACGCAGTATTTT; abundance: .; j_gene: TRBJ2-3; d_gene: TRBD2; len: 17; v_gene: TRBV2
CDR3aa: CASSQAEVFGSMNTEAFF; CDR3nt: TGCGCCAGCAGCCAGGCGGAGGTTTTCGGGTCAATGAACACTGAAGCTTTCTTT; abundance: .; j_gene: TRBJ1-1; d_gene: .; len: 18; v_gene: TRBV4-1
CDR3aa: CASSSGTENEQFF; CDR3nt: TGTGCCAGCAGTTCGGGGACGGAAAATGAGCAGTTCTTC; abundance: .; j_gene: TRBJ2-1; d_gene: .; len: 13; v_gene: TRBV6-4
CDR3aa: CASSSDRGPNYGYTF; CDR3nt: TGTGCCAGCAGCTCCGACAGGGGACCGAACTATGGCTACACCTTC; abundance: .; j_gene: TRBJ1-2; d_gene: TRBD1; len: 15; v_gene: TRBV11-2
CDR3aa: CATRTGSRRSGELFF; CDR3nt: TGTGCCACCCGGACCGGGTCGAGGAGATCTGGGGAGCTGTTTTTT; abundance: .; j_gene: TRBJ2-2; d_gene: .; len: 15; v_gene: TRBV6-1
CDR3aa: CARRLPQNSYEQYF; CDR3nt: TGCGCCAGAAGGTTGCCCCAGAACTCCTACGAGCAGTACTTC; abundance: .; j_gene: TRBJ2-7; d_gene: .; len: 14; v_gene: TRBV5-3
CDR3aa: CARSFLAQGKNYEQYF; CDR3nt: TGTGCCAGAAGCTTCCTCGCACAGGGAAAGAACTACGAGCAGTACTTC; abundance: .; j_gene: TRBJ2-7; d_gene: .; len: 16; v_gene: TRBV5-3
CDR3aa: CASSPLAGWETQYF; CDR3nt: TGCGCCAGCAGCCCCCTCGCAGGGTGGGAGACCCAGTACTTC; abundance: .; j_gene: TRBJ2-5; d_gene: .; len: 14; v_gene: TRBV5-1
CDR3aa: CAISDPRDSQETQYF; CDR3nt: TGTGCCATCAGTGACCCCCGGGACAGTCAAGAGACCCAGTACTTC; abundance: .; j_gene: TRBJ2-5; d_gene: TRBD1; len: 15; v_gene: TRBV10-3
CDR3aa: CASREGQGRNYGYTF; CDR3nt: TGCGCCAGCCGCGAAGGACAGGGCAGAAACTATGGCTACACCTTC; abundance: .; j_gene: TRBJ1-2; d_gene: TRBD1; len: 15; v_gene: TRBV10-2
CDR3aa: CASSLDQEPLLLATNEKLFF; CDR3nt: TGTGCCAGCAGCTTAGACCAGGAACCACTCCTCCTGGCAACTAATGAAAAACTGTTTTTT; abundance: .; j_gene: TRBJ1-4; d_gene: .; len: 20; v_gene: TRBV11-2
CDR3aa: CASSLVSGGLPYNEQFF; CDR3nt: TGCGCCAGCAGCTTGGTAAGCGGGGGGCTACCCTACAATGAGCAGTTCTTC; abundance: .; j_gene: TRBJ2-1; d_gene: TRBD2; len: 17; v_gene: TRBV5-1
CDR3aa: CASRGDEVYGYTF; CDR3nt: TGTGCCAGCCGGGGGGACGAGGTCTATGGCTACACCTTC; abundance: .; j_gene: TRBJ1-2; d_gene: .; len: 13; v_gene: TRBV19
CDR3aa: CASYSGNTIYF; CDR3nt: TGTGCCAGTTACTCTGGAAACACCATATATTTT; abundance: .; j_gene: TRBJ1-3; d_gene: .; len: 11; v_gene: TRBV6-1
CDR3aa: CASRQGQGRLRETQYF; CDR3nt: TGTGCCAGCAGACAAGGACAGGGAAGGTTGAGGGAGACCCAGTACTTC; abundance: .; j_gene: TRBJ2-5; d_gene: TRBD1; len: 16; v_gene: TRBV5-5
CDR3aa: CASSKEPYRGTGGKGNQPQHF; CDR3nt: TGTGCCAGCAGCAAAGAGCCTTACCGTGGGACAGGGGGCAAAGGCAATCAGCCCCAGCATTTT; abundance: once; j_gene: TRBJ1-5; d_gene: .; len: 21; v_gene: TRBV21-1
CDR3aa: CASSLVQPGVDSPLHF; CDR3nt: TGTGCCAGCAGCTTAGTCCAGCCGGGGGTTGATTCACCCCTCCACTTT; abundance: few; j_gene: TRBJ1-6; d_gene: .; len: 16; v_gene: TRBV7-9
CDR3aa: CASRLNRILGTEAFF; CDR3nt: TGTGCCAGCAGGTTAAACAGGATTCTGGGGACTGAAGCTTTCTTT; abundance: few; j_gene: TRBJ1-1; d_gene: .; len: 15; v_gene: TRBV2
CDR3aa: CASSVGQGVSTEAFF; CDR3nt: TGTGCCAGCAGCGTGGGACAGGGGGTTAGTACTGAAGCTTTCTTT; abundance: .; j_gene: TRBJ1-1; d_gene: TRBD1; len: 15; v_gene: TRBV9
CDR3aa: CASSRSYNEQFF; CDR3nt: TGTGCCAGCAGTCGCTCCTACAATGAGCAGTTCTTC; abundance: .; j_gene: TRBJ2-1; d_gene: .; len: 12; v_gene: TRBV6-6
CDR3aa: CASSEARGGSYEQYF; CDR3nt: TGTGCCAGCAGTGAAGCACGGGGGGGCTCCTACGAGCAGTACTTC; abundance: .; j_gene: TRBJ2-7; d_gene: TRBD2; len: 15; v_gene: TRBV2
CDR3aa: CASSARGETQYF; CDR3nt: TGTGCCAGCTCGGCCAGGGGGGAGACCCAGTACTTC; abundance: .; j_gene: TRBJ2-5; d_gene: TRBD1; len: 12; v_gene: TRBV2
CDR3aa: CASSSPHDQETQYF; CDR3nt: TGTGCCAGCAGCTCCCCCCACGATCAAGAGACCCAGTACTTC; abundance: .; j_gene: TRBJ2-5; d_gene: .; len: 14; v_gene: TRBV7-9
CDR3aa: CASSVGTASNQPQHF; CDR3nt: TGTGCCAGCAGCGTAGGGACAGCGAGCAATCAGCCCCAGCATTTT; abundance: few; j_gene: TRBJ1-5; d_gene: .; len: 15; v_gene: TRBV9
CDR3aa: CASSYTGGQPQHF; CDR3nt: TGTGCCAGCAGTTATACAGGGGGGCAGCCCCAGCATTTT; abundance: .; j_gene: TRBJ1-5; d_gene: TRBD1; len: 13; v_gene: TRBV28
CDR3aa: CASSLFSGGTDTQYF; CDR3nt: TGTGCCAGCAGTTTATTTTCGGGGGGCACAGATACGCAGTATTTT; abundance: .; j_gene: TRBJ2-3; d_gene: .; len: 15; v_gene: TRBV27
CDR3aa: CASSFFRGGDTEAFF; CDR3nt: TGTGCCAGCAGTTTTTTTCGGGGAGGGGACACTGAAGCTTTCTTT; abundance: .; j_gene: TRBJ1-1; d_gene: .; len: 15; v_gene: TRBV28
CDR3aa: CASSTGTDEKLFF; CDR3nt: TGTGCCAGCAGCACCGGGACTGATGAAAAACTGTTTTTT; abundance: .; j_gene: TRBJ1-4; d_gene: .; len: 13; v_gene: TRBV2
CDR3aa: CASSLAGPPYEQYF; CDR3nt: TGTGCCAGCAGCTTGGCGGGACCTCCCTACGAGCAGTACTTC; abundance: .; j_gene: TRBJ2-7; d_gene: .; len: 14; v_gene: TRBV7-2
CDR3aa: CASRALFGGAETQYF; CDR3nt: TGTGCCAGCAGGGCCTTATTCGGGGGGGCAGAGACCCAGTACTTC; abundance: .; j_gene: TRBJ2-5; d_gene: TRBD2; len: 15; v_gene: TRBV28
CDR3aa: CASSLREDSLYGYTF; CDR3nt: TGTGCCAGCAGCTTAAGGGAGGACAGTCTCTATGGCTACACCTTC; abundance: .; j_gene: TRBJ1-2; d_gene: .; len: 15; v_gene: TRBV28
CDR3aa: CASSQVGGTGELFF; CDR3nt: TGCGCCAGCAGCCAAGTAGGGGGCACCGGGGAGCTGTTTTTT; abundance: .; j_gene: TRBJ2-2; d_gene: .; len: 14; v_gene: TRBV4-1
CDR3aa: CASSLGTEAFF; CDR3nt: TGTGCCAGCAGCTTGGGGACTGAAGCTTTCTTT; abundance: .; j_gene: TRBJ1-1; d_gene: .; len: 11; v_gene: TRBV5-4
CDR3aa: CASSLGPNTEAFF; CDR3nt: TGTGCCAGCAGCTTGGGACCTAACACTGAAGCTTTCTTT; abundance: .; j_gene: TRBJ1-1; d_gene: .; len: 13; v_gene: TRBV11-2
CDR3aa: CASSHPTATGRNIQYF; CDR3nt: TGCGCCAGCAGCCACCCGACAGCAACCGGGAGAAACATTCAGTACTTC; abundance: .; j_gene: TRBJ2-4; d_gene: .; len: 16; v_gene: TRBV4-1
CDR3aa: CASSANGQGETQYF; CDR3nt: TGTGCCAGCAGTGCTAACGGACAGGGGGAGACCCAGTACTTC; abundance: .; j_gene: TRBJ2-5; d_gene: TRBD1; len: 14; v_gene: TRBV28
CDR3aa: CASGTPGPLTSYTF; CDR3nt: TGTGCTAGTGGTACGCCGGGACCACTAACTAGCTACACCTTC; abundance: .; j_gene: TRBJ1-2; d_gene: .; len: 14; v_gene: TRBV12-5
CDR3aa: CASSPRGTNTGELFF; CDR3nt: TGTGCCAGCTCACCCAGGGGGACGAACACCGGGGAGCTGTTTTTT; abundance: few; j_gene: TRBJ2-2; d_gene: TRBD1; len: 15; v_gene: TRBV18
CDR3aa: CASRSGQGTNQPQHF; CDR3nt: TGTGCCAGCAGGTCCGGACAGGGGACGAATCAGCCCCAGCATTTT; abundance: .; j_gene: TRBJ1-5; d_gene: TRBD1; len: 15; v_gene: TRBV7-8
CDR3aa: CAISGRTSGGEPLKSSYNEQFF; CDR3nt: TGTGCCATCAGTGGAAGGACTAGCGGGGGCGAACCTTTAAAAAGCTCCTACAATGAGCAGTTCTTC; abundance: .; j_gene: TRBJ2-1; d_gene: TRBD2; len: 22; v_gene: TRBV10-3
CDR3aa: CASSDPEGHAQPQHF; CDR3nt: TGTGCCAGCAGTGACCCGGAAGGGCACGCTCAGCCCCAGCATTTT; abundance: .; j_gene: TRBJ1-5; d_gene: .; len: 15; v_gene: TRBV6-1
CDR3aa: CASSVGTVSSGNTIYF; CDR3nt: TGTGCCAGCAGCGTAGGGACCGTCTCCTCTGGAAACACCATATATTTT; abundance: .; j_gene: TRBJ1-3; d_gene: .; len: 16; v_gene: TRBV9
CDR3aa: CASRDGSNYGYTF; CDR3nt: TGTGCCAGCAGAGATGGCAGTAACTATGGCTACACCTTC; abundance: .; j_gene: TRBJ1-2; d_gene: .; len: 13; v_gene: TRBV2
CDR3aa: CASTGGLNTEAFF; CDR3nt: TGTGCCAGCACCGGGGGCCTGAACACTGAAGCTTTCTTT; abundance: .; j_gene: TRBJ1-1; d_gene: .; len: 13; v_gene: TRBV2
CDR3aa: CASSFRFRGQGPNEQFF; CDR3nt: TGTGCCAGCAGTTTCCGGTTCAGGGGACAGGGACCCAATGAGCAGTTCTTC; abundance: once; j_gene: TRBJ2-1; d_gene: TRBD1; len: 17; v_gene: TRBV28
CDR3aa: CASSSQGGSSTDTQYF; CDR3nt: TGCGCCAGCAGCTCTCAAGGTGGATCTAGCACAGATACGCAGTATTTT; abundance: .; j_gene: TRBJ2-3; d_gene: .; len: 16; v_gene: TRBV5-1